These 27 T cell receptor beta chains were sequenced from one sample in a study of graft-versus-host responses after intestinal transplantation. These receptors have no known antigen. Profiled with immunoSEQ multiplex PCR; TCRdb holds only in-frame clones, not every one. The sample yields approximately 89,000 clones, approximately 90% seen once. The sequencing here drew on unstimulated CD4+ T cells sorted from spleen or lymph node cells, taken before intestinal transplant. The receptors were sampled from a human donor who received an intestinal transplant.

This clone is a singleton in its sample. CDR3 nucleotide sequence: TGTGCCAGCAGCCAAGATCTTCTAGCGGGGTATGGGGAGCTGTTTTTT. This translates into CASSQDLLAGYGELFF. The J gene is TRBJ2-2, the V gene TRBV4-2; 9 nucleotides match TRBD2. CDR3 length: 16 residues. With 0 bases clipped from V and 8 bases from J, the junction kept 7 bases outside the gene matches. The germline V gene encodes CDR1 LGHNA and CDR2 YNFKEQ.

The chain combines TRBV2 with TRBJ1-1; D remains ambiguous. From germline, CDR1 is SNHLY and CDR2 FYNNEI. The CDR3 sequence is 12 residues long. Trimming took 7 bases from V and 4 from J, leaving 10 bases between them. The CDR3 nucleotides read TGTGCCAGCAAGCCTTGGTCCACTGAAGCTTTCTTT. Residues: CASKPWSTEAFF.

This chain connects TRBV27 to TRBJ2-3; 9 bases agree with TRBD2. The CDR3 totals 20 residues. Germline V gene sequence: CDR1 MNHEY, CDR2 SMNVEV (reference sequence). After removal of 5 bases from V and 1 base from J, the junction contained 19 bases not matched to a gene. This CDR3 reads CASSLTTSGLASRRTDTQYF. CDR3 DNA sequence: TGTGCCAGCAGTCTTACAACTAGCGGGCTAGCCTCCCGCCGCACAGATACGCAGTATTTT.

V usage is TRBV19 and J usage is TRBJ2-7; the match to TRBD2 covers 8 bases. The CDR3 sequence is 15 residues long. The V gene's germline CDR1 is LNHDA and CDR2 SQIVND (reference sequence). The V and J ends lost 3 bases and 6 bases, in that order; junction bases with no gene match: 10. The CDR3 region is CASSIGLRGRSEQYF. For the CDR3, the DNA is TGTGCCAGTAGTATTGGTCTGCGCGGGAGGAGCGAGCAGTACTTC. The entire variable domain, with the rest obtained from reference TRBV19 and TRBJ2-7, is as follows: DGGITQSPKYLFRKEGQNVTLSCEQNLNHDAMYWYRQDPGQGLRLIYYSQIVNDFQKGDIAEGYSVSREKKESFPLTVTSAQKNPTAFYLCASSIGLRGRSEQYFGPGTRLTVT.

V gene TRBV7-7 combines with J gene TRBJ2-1, with 7 bases lining up with TRBD1. Per germline, CDR1 SSHAT and CDR2 FNYEAQ (reference sequence). CDR3 length: 11 residues. V dropped 5 bases and J dropped 15; count of bases not matched to a gene: 7. The CDR3 nucleotides read TGTGCCAGCAGCACTCGGACAGGAGGGTTCTTC. Protein sequence: CASSTRTGGFF.

The genes are TRBV5-1 and TRBJ2-5; 9 bases are a match to TRBD1. From germline, CDR1 is SGHRS and CDR2 YFSETQ. The CDR3 covers 15 residues. J was trimmed by 5 bases and V by 0 bases; bases with no gene match: 5. The CDR3 nucleotides are TGCGCCAGCAGCTTGGCCGTCACAGGGGGCGAGACCCAGTACTTC. This codes for CASSLAVTGGETQYF. Variable domain in full (rest from reference TRBV5-1 and TRBJ2-5): KAGVTQTPRYLIKTRGQQVTLSCSPISGHRSVSWYQQTPGQGLQFLFEYFSETQRNKGNFPGRFSGRQFSNSRSEMNVSTLELGDSALYLCASSLAVTGGETQYFGPGTRLLVL.

The rearrangement joins TRBV7-2 to TRBJ2-7; possibly TRBD2 for D (5 bases). With 5 bases removed from V and 3 bases from J, the gap between germline ends came to 17 bases. This CDR3 has 15 residues. Germline V gives CDR1 SGHTA, CDR2 FQGNSA. The CDR3 bases are TGTGCCAGCAGCGACATACTAGTTATGGACTACGAGCAGTACTTC. Residues: CASSDILVMDYEQYF.

This clone was recorded only once. V and J are TRBV27 and TRBJ2-7, with 8 bases fitting TRBD1. CDR3 length equals 15 residues. The V gene end was trimmed by 5 bases and the J gene end by 0 bases; junction bases not matched to a gene: 6. Germline V gene data show CDR1 as MNHEY and CDR2 as SMNVEV (reference sequence). CDR3 loop: CASSPRTGISYEQYF. The CDR3 nucleotides read TGTGCCAGCAGTCCGCGGACAGGGATCTCCTACGAGCAGTACTTC.

The chain recombines TRBV30 with TRBJ1-4; 11 nucleotides line up with TRBD1. The CDR3 is made up of 18 amino acids. Per the germline V gene, CDR1 is GTSNPN and CDR2 is SVGIG (reference sequence). Trimming cost V 5 bases and J 4 bases; bases outside gene matches: 15. CDR3 loop: CAWDGTGGSRPGNEKLFF. CDR3 sequence (DNA): TGTGCCTGGGACGGGACAGGGGGTTCCCGTCCAGGTAATGAAAAACTGTTTTTT.

The chain combines TRBV6-1 with TRBJ2-3; D may be TRBD1 (5 bases). V dropped 7 bases and J dropped 4 bases, with 18 bases sitting between them. The CDR3 sequence is 15 residues long. CDR1 is MNHNS, CDR2 SASEGT, per germline. CDR3 sequence: CASNWGRASPDTQYF. For the CDR3, the DNA is TGTGCCAGCAACTGGGGCAGGGCATCCCCAGATACGCAGTATTTT.

This chain links TRBV4-2 with TRBJ1-6; weak D call: TRBD1 (6 bases). V shed 0 bases and J shed 7 bases, with 10 bases lying between them. The CDR3 sequence is 15 residues long. Germline lookup yields CDR1 LGHNA and CDR2 YNFKEQ. The DNA of the CDR3 is TGTGCCAGCAGCCAAGATCAACAGGGAAATTCACCCCTCCACTTT. Encoded protein: CASSQDQQGNSPLHF.

The chain carries TRBV19 and TRBJ2-1; the D gene is possibly TRBD1 (7 bases). The CDR3 has 15 amino acids. Germline CDR1 and CDR2: LNHDA and SQIVND (reference sequence). V was clipped by 3 bases and J by 4 bases, with 13 bases between them. CDR3: CASSIGGQIYNEQFF. For the CDR3, the DNA is TGTGCCAGTAGTATCGGGGGACAGATTTACAATGAGCAGTTCTTC. Using reference TRBV19 and TRBJ2-1 for the parts outside the CDR3, the full variable domain is DGGITQSPKYLFRKEGQNVTLSCEQNLNHDAMYWYRQDPGQGLRLIYYSQIVNDFQKGDIAEGYSVSREKKESFPLTVTSAQKNPTAFYLCASSIGGQIYNEQFFGPGTRLTVL.

The J gene is TRBJ2-1, the V gene TRBV6-5; unclear D gene. The CDR3 covers 14 residues. V shed 6 bases and J shed 0 bases, with 9 bases lying between them. The germline CDR1 and CDR2 sequences are MNHEY and SVGAGI. This chain's CDR3 is CASRQAVSYNEQFF. The DNA of the CDR3 is TGTGCCAGCAGGCAGGCCGTCTCCTACAATGAGCAGTTCTTC.

The chain has TRBV19 and TRBJ1-1; D possibly corresponds to TRBD1 (5 bases). Trimming removed 8 bases from V and 1 base from J, with 8 bases in between. This CDR3 has 12 amino acids. Germline CDR1 reads LNHDA; CDR2 reads SQIVND (reference sequence). The CDR3 region is CASRQRNTEAFF. CDR3 nucleotides: TGTGCCAGTCGACAGAGGAACACTGAAGCTTTCTTT.

V is TRBV5-6 and J is TRBJ2-6; tentatively, D is TRBD1 (5 bases). Germline V gives CDR1 SGHDT, CDR2 YYEEEE. The CDR3 is 15 residues long. Between the trimmed V and J ends, which lost 2 bases and 0 bases, there was a span of 6 bases. The CDR3 here is CASSFTGSGANVLTF. CDR3 sequence (DNA): TGTGCCAGCAGCTTTACAGGCTCTGGGGCCAACGTCCTGACTTTC.

The chain is built from TRBV5-4 and TRBJ1-2, with 9 positions matching TRBD1. This CDR3 has 13 residues. The germline V gene encodes CDR1 SGHNT and CDR2 YYREEE (reference sequence). The V gene end was trimmed by 9 bases and the J gene end by 7 bases; junction bases not matched to a gene: 10. The CDR3 sequence: CATLRGGQGGYTF. DNA for the CDR3: TGTGCCACCCTCCGGGGGGGACAGGGTGGCTACACCTTC. The full variable domain, rest sourced from reference TRBV5-4 and TRBJ1-2, is ETGVTQSPTHLIKTRGQQVTLRCSSQSGHNTVSWYQQALGQGPQFIFQYYREEENGRGNFPPRFSGLQFPNYSSELNVNALELDDSALYLCATLRGGQGGYTFGSGTRLTVV.

The rearrangement joins TRBV28 to TRBJ2-7; possibly TRBD2 for D (6 bases). The CDR3 is 16 residues long. Trimming shortened V by 7 bases and J by 2 bases, and 21 bases separated the two germline ends. The V gene's germline CDR1 is MDHEN and CDR2 SYDVKM. The CDR3 sequence: CASTNTAGSAPYEQYF. The CDR3 coding sequence is TGTGCCAGCACTAATACGGCCGGGAGTGCCCCCTACGAGCAGTACTTC. Variable domain in full (rest from reference TRBV28 and TRBJ2-7): DVKVTQSSRYLVKRTGEKVFLECVQDMDHENMFWYRQDPGLGLRLIYFSYDVKMKEKGDIPEGYSVSREKKERFSLILESASTNQTSMYLCASTNTAGSAPYEQYFGPGTRLTVT.

V usage is TRBV9 and J usage is TRBJ1-5; D not certain. Trimming took off 0 bases at V and 2 bases at J, with 6 bases between the two ends. Looked up from germline, CDR1 is SGDLS and CDR2 is YYNGEE. The CDR3 consists of 14 residues. The CDR3 spells CASSVGHGNQPQHF. In DNA form, the CDR3 reads TGTGCCAGCAGCGTAGGGCACGGCAATCAGCCCCAGCATTTT.

The CDR3 DNA is TGTGCCAGCAGCGTGAAAAGGACAGCCTACAATCAGCCCCAGCATTTT. Translated: CASSVKRTAYNQPQHF. V usage is TRBV5-6 and J usage is TRBJ1-5; possible D gene TRBD1, 6 bases. The CDR3 runs to 16 residues. Trimming took 4 bases from V and 3 from J, leaving 17 bases between them. Germline-derived CDR1 and CDR2 are SGHDT and YYEEEE.

The chain has TRBV7-6 and TRBJ2-1; 10 bases align to TRBD2. Germline values: CDR1 SGHVS, CDR2 FNYEAQ. The CDR3 consists of 14 residues. J was trimmed by 9 bases and V by 1 base; bases with no gene match: 3. The DNA for the CDR3 is TGTGCCAGCAGCTTAGGGAGCGGGAGGGGTGAGCAGTTCTTC. This gives the protein CASSLGSGRGEQFF.

The chain couples TRBV6-5 to TRBJ1-1; D might be TRBD1 (6 bases). The CDR3 covers 13 residues. V shed 6 bases and J shed 3 bases, with 11 bases lying between them. Germline assignment: CDR1 MNHEY and CDR2 SVGAGI. CDR3 nucleotide sequence: TGTGCCAGCAGAAAGTACAGGGACACTGAAGCTTTCTTT. This gives the protein CASRKYRDTEAFF.

The J gene is TRBJ2-1, the V gene TRBV28; 7 nucleotides agree with TRBD2. From germline, CDR1 is MDHEN and CDR2 SYDVKM. The CDR3 is 18 residues long. V shed 5 bases, J shed 0 bases, and the junction held 13 bases outside the gene matches. CDR3 loop: CASSRTRSGVSSYNEQFF. CDR3 coding DNA: TGTGCCAGCAGTCGGACCCGAAGCGGGGTTAGCTCCTACAATGAGCAGTTCTTC.

The chain carries TRBV19 and TRBJ2-7; D not resolved. This CDR3 is built from 13 residues. The germline V gene has CDR1 LNHDA and CDR2 SQIVND (reference sequence). V lost 0 bases and J 9 bases, leaving 12 bases between the germline ends. CDR3 region: CASSIDQAGPQYF. In DNA, the CDR3 is TGTGCCAGTAGTATAGATCAGGCTGGCCCGCAGTACTTC.

This chain joins TRBV6-1 and TRBJ1-2; no definite D call. The CDR3 sequence is 14 residues long. Germline CDR1 and CDR2: MNHNS and SASEGT. Trimming pared 3 bases from V and 1 base from J, leaving 9 bases between. The CDR3 nucleotides are TGTGCCAGCAGTGACTACGGGATTAACTATGGCTACACCTTC. It encodes CASSDYGINYGYTF.

The V call is TRBV19, the J call TRBJ2-5; possibly TRBD2 for D (5 bases). The CDR3 sequence is 15 residues long. The germline V and J ends were trimmed by 4 bases and 5 bases, with 17 bases remaining between them. The germline CDR1 and CDR2 sequences are LNHDA and SQIVND (reference sequence). DNA of the CDR3: TGTGCCAGTAGTACGACGACCCGGGGTAGGGAGACCCAGTACTTC. Translated: CASSTTTRGRETQYF.

The chain uses TRBV10-3 and TRBJ1-2; 9 nucleotides match TRBD1. The J segment lost 2 bases and the V segment lost 6 bases, leaving 4 bases of the junction unmatched. CDR1 is ENHRY and CDR2 is SYGVKD in the germline V gene. This CDR3 is 14 amino acids long. The CDR3 here is CAIRGTGSNYGYTF. The CDR3, as DNA: TGTGCCATCAGGGGGACAGGGTCGAACTATGGCTACACCTTC.

The chain joins TRBV7-6 to TRBJ2-7; possibly TRBD1 for D (6 bases). Germline CDR1 reads SGHVS; CDR2 reads FNYEAQ. The CDR3 length is 20 residues. Trimming removed 5 bases from V and 2 bases from J, with 31 bases in between. CDR3: CASSPPPSRVSKGGPYEQYF. Written as DNA, the CDR3 is TGTGCCAGCAGCCCCCCTCCTAGCAGGGTAAGTAAAGGGGGTCCCTACGAGCAGTACTTC.